This TCR beta chain appears in the sequencing data of a study of cytomegalovirus exposure and HLA in healthy donors. This PCR relied on a set of 60 Vbeta primers and 13 Jbeta primers. The data were produced by immunoSEQ multiplex PCR, yet TCRdb's version contains in-frame clones alone and is incomplete. The sample carries around 97,000 clones, 70% to 75% recorded once. This clone was detected a few times. The CDR3 length is 16 residues. J gave up 3 bases and V 0 bases, and 5 bases lay outside the gene matches. The germline V gene encodes CDR1 SNHLY and CDR2 FYNNEI. The sequence came from a man aged 40-49 years in good health and CMV-seronegative. The source material was PBMCs. The gene calls are TRBV2 and TRBJ2-5; 9 bases align to TRBD1. The CDR3 reads CASSEAMGQGEETQYF. CDR3 bases: TGTGCCAGCAGTGAAGCGATGGGACAGGGAGAAGAGACCCAGTACTTC.